This TCR beta chain emerged from a study of blood T cell repertoires in COVID-19. Background on the study: From T cells, B-cell-depleted T cells, or PBMCs came the material, which was cDNA or gDNA.

As handled by the study authors: Amplification of reference gene primers provided the estimated nucleated cell counts. Libraries were prepared by immunoSEQ multiplex PCR; TCRdb keeps only in-frame clonotypes and omits some of them. V, J and clone size are taken as reported in that table, and D and trimming were inferred from the DNA itself. The table includes roughly 200,000 clones, about four fifths detected once. The CDR3 spans 16 residues. Germline trimming cut 5 bases from V and 5 bases from J; bases unmatched to any gene: 8. The germline CDR1 and CDR2 sequences are MDHEN and SYDVKM. The V gene is TRBV28, the J gene TRBJ2-7; TRBD2 agrees at 14 bases. Sequenced material: peripheral blood. This TCR was recovered from a man aged 55 to 70 with acute or convalescent COVID-19. The CDR3 coding sequence is TGTGCCAGCAGTCTACCGGGACTAGCGGGAGTAAACGAGCAGTACTTC. Translation: CASSLPGLAGVNEQYF.